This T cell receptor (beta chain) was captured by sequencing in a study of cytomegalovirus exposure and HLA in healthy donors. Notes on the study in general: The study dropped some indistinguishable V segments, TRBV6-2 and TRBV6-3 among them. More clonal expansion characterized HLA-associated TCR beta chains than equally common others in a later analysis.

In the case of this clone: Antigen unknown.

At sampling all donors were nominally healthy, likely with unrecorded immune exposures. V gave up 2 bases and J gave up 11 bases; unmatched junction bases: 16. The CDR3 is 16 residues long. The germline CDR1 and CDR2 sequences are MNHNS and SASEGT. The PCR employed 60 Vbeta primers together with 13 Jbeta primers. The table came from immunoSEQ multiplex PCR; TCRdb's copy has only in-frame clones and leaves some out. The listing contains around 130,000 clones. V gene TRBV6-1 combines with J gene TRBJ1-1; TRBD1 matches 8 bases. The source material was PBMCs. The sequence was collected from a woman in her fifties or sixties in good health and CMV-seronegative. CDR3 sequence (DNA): TGTGCCAGCAGTGAATTCGGGGGAACAGGGGGGCTTTCGGCTTTCTTT. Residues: CASSEFGGTGGLSAFF.